These 16 T cell receptor beta chains came from one sample sequenced in a study of T cell repertoires in ileal Crohn's disease. Described time point: inflamed ileum from the surgical specimen. Data came from immunoSEQ multiplex PCR; TCRdb stores just in-frame clones and leaves some out. The sample lists roughly 10,000 clones; around 86% were seen once. The sequenced sample consisted of ileal tissue. The receptors shown here come from an adult with Crohn's disease.

This chain links TRBV5-5 with TRBJ1-1; tentatively, D is TRBD1 (5 bases). The V gene lost 4 bases and the J gene lost 6 bases, with 19 bases spanning the gap. Per the germline V gene, CDR1 is SGHKS and CDR2 is YYEKEE (reference sequence). This CDR3 is 15 amino acids long. DNA of the CDR3: TGTGCCAGCAGCCCCGGTAGACAGTTCGGCTCTGAAGCTTTCTTT. Translation: CASSPGRQFGSEAFF.

The chain recombines TRBV4-3 with TRBJ2-7; D possibly corresponds to TRBD2 (5 bases). Trimming removed 0 bases from V and 3 bases from J, with 15 bases in between. CDR1 is LGHNA and CDR2 is YSLEER in the germline V gene. The CDR3 has 16 residues. In DNA, the CDR3 is TGCGCCAGCAGCCAAGATCGAGAGGGCCTAGGCTACGAGCAGTACTTC. As protein: CASSQDREGLGYEQYF.

The chain couples TRBV9 to TRBJ1-2; D might be TRBD1 (6 bases). CDR1 is SGDLS and CDR2 is YYNGEE in the germline V gene. This CDR3 has 14 residues. Trimming removed 0 bases from V and 2 bases from J, with 8 bases in between. CDR3 DNA sequence: TGTGCCAGCAGCGTAGGGGGGCAAAACTATGGCTACACCTTC. Translation gives CASSVGGQNYGYTF.

The gene calls are TRBV5-1 and TRBJ2-7; D unresolved. The CDR3 has 12 amino acids. V lost 3 bases to trimming and J lost 3 bases, with 7 bases between them. Germline CDR1 reads SGHRS; CDR2 reads YFSETQ. The CDR3: CASSSQFYEQYF. In DNA, the CDR3 is TGCGCCAGCAGCTCCCAGTTCTACGAGCAGTACTTC.

The rearrangement uses TRBV9 and TRBJ2-7; 7 bases map to TRBD2. Germline CDR1 and CDR2: SGDLS and YYNGEE. The CDR3 loop spans 15 amino acids. V lost 0 bases and J lost 3; bases outside the gene matches: 6. CDR3 DNA: TGTGCCAGCAGCGTAGCTTCTAGCGGACTCTACGAGCAGTACTTC. This translates into CASSVASSGLYEQYF. Looking up the rest from reference TRBV9 and TRBJ2-7 gives the full variable domain: DSGVTQTPKHLITATGQRVTLRCSPRSGDLSVYWYQQSLDQGLQFLIQYYNGEERAKGNILERFSAQQFPDLHSELNLSSLELGDSALYFCASSVASSGLYEQYFGPGTRLTVT.

The CDR3 loop reads CAWMESTEAFF. The DNA for the CDR3 is TGTGCCTGGATGGAGAGTACTGAAGCTTTCTTT. The chain employs TRBV30 and TRBJ1-1, with D unclear. Germline V gene sequence: CDR1 GTSNPN, CDR2 SVGIG (reference sequence). This CDR3 is 11 amino acids long. Trimming removed 4 bases at V and 5 bases at J, with 8 bases between.

The chain joins TRBV18 to TRBJ2-1; maybe TRBD2 (5 bases). This CDR3 is 14 amino acids long. CDR1 is KGHSH, CDR2 LQKENI, per germline. V was shortened by 2 bases and J by 5 bases, with 10 bases between the two germline ends. CDR3 nucleotide sequence: TGTGCCAGCTCACCAGTAGGGAGCGACAATGAGCAGTTCTTC. Amino acids: CASSPVGSDNEQFF.

This chain connects TRBV6-1 to TRBJ2-7; the match to TRBD1 covers 7 bases. Germline CDR1 and CDR2: MNHNS and SASEGT. Unmatched junction bases numbered 7, after V lost 6 bases and J lost 5 bases. The CDR3 contains 13 residues. The CDR3 bases are TGTGCCAGCAGATCCCGACAGGGCAACGAGCAGTACTTC. The encoded protein is CASRSRQGNEQYF.

The J gene is TRBJ1-2, the V gene TRBV5-1; 12 bases fit TRBD1. Germline loops: CDR1 SGHRS, CDR2 YFSETQ. The CDR3 totals 16 residues. J lost 6 bases, V lost 4 bases, and 10 bases had no gene match. CDR3 sequence (DNA): TGCGCCAGCAGCACTCAGAAGGGACAGGGGGCGGATGGCTACACCTTC. Its translation is CASSTQKGQGADGYTF.

This rearrangement joins TRBV2 to TRBJ1-2; D is possibly TRBD1 (6 bases). V was trimmed by 5 bases and J by 4 bases, leaving 11 bases between them. This CDR3 comprises 13 residues. From germline, CDR1 is SNHLY and CDR2 FYNNEI. This CDR3 reads CASSPDSSYGYTF. DNA of the CDR3: TGTGCCAGCAGTCCGGACAGTAGCTATGGCTACACCTTC. Drawing the rest from reference TRBV2 and TRBJ1-2, the complete variable domain is EPEVTQTPSHQVTQMGQEVILRCVPISNHLYFYWYRQILGQKVEFLVSFYNNEISEKSEIFDDQFSVERPDGSNFTLKIRSTKLEDSAMYFCASSPDSSYGYTFGSGTRLTVV.

This clone was counted only a few times. The chain couples TRBV21-1 to TRBJ2-7; the D call TRBD2 from the table was never checked on the DNA. TRBV21-1 represents a pseudogene. There are 15 residues in the CDR3. CDR3 sequence reads: CASSKMREAPYEQYV. The CDR3 DNA is TGTGCCAGCAGCAAAATGCGGGAGGCCCCCTACGAGCAGTACGTC.

The J gene is TRBJ1-1, the V gene TRBV10-3, with TRBD1 as a possible D gene (6 bases). This CDR3 is 13 amino acids long. Germline CDR1 ENHRY, CDR2 SYGVKD. Trimming removed 0 bases from V and 4 bases from J, with 6 bases in between. The CDR3 protein is CAISESGGTEAFF. CDR3 bases: TGTGCCATCAGTGAGTCAGGGGGCACTGAAGCTTTCTTT.

This clone has only one observation. The chain employs TRBV30 and TRBJ2-1, with 11 bases fitting TRBD2. The ends lost 3 bases at V and 15 bases at J; junction bases unmatched: 13. The CDR3 runs to 14 residues. Germline CDR1 GTSNPN, CDR2 SVGIG (reference sequence). For the CDR3, the DNA is TGTGCCTGGAGCTCTCTCCGGACTAGCGGGTCATTGTTCTTC. Its translation is CAWSSLRTSGSLFF.

For the CDR3, the DNA is TGCAGCGTTGAAGACCCCTGGCGGCCCCCAAGGGATACGCAGTATTTT. The encoded protein is CSVEDPWRPPRDTQYF. V is TRBV29-1 and J is TRBJ2-3; D is ambiguous. CDR1 and CDR2 from the germline V gene are SQVTM and ANQGSEA. The CDR3 is made up of 16 amino acids. Trimming shortened V by 0 bases and J by 6 bases, and 19 bases separated the two germline ends.

J is TRBJ1-6 and V is TRBV30; 11 bases are a match to TRBD1. The V segment lost 3 bases and the J segment 6 bases; nucleotides outside the gene matches: 1. The V gene's germline CDR1 is GTSNPN and CDR2 SVGIG (reference sequence). The CDR3 length is 14 residues. The CDR3 nucleotides read TGTGCCTGGAGCGGACAGGGGGCTAATTCACCCCTCCACTTT. It is translated as CAWSGQGANSPLHF.

In this sample, this clone turned up once. The gene calls are TRBV11-2 and TRBJ2-1; D remains ambiguous. The CDR3 totals 13 residues. V lost 1 base to trimming and J lost 4 bases, with 5 bases between them. Germline assignment: CDR1 SGHAT and CDR2 FQNNGV. The CDR3 nucleotides read TGTGCCAGCAGCTTAGGGCAGTACAATGAGCAGTTCTTC. It translates to CASSLGQYNEQFF.